Listed below are T cell receptor beta chains from one sample, sequenced in a study of liver allograft versus peripheral blood T cells. From the reads, TCRdb called clonotypes with MiXCR, one entry per CDR3 protein. Of roughly 10,000 distinct CDR3 sequences in the sample, under 20% are singletons; the top ten hold approximately 1.3%. These receptors were obtained from a human patient who had a liver transplant. Some T cells may be supplied by the graft donor. CDR3s include the opening cysteine and the closing phenylalanine or tryptophan. Each record gives: clone size, V gene, D gene, J gene, CDR3 protein, CDR3 DNA. The D gene is left open where the match is weak. Clone size is shown for a subset of rows, as once, few, many or a class of expanded clone.

abundance: -
v_gene: TRBV20-1
d_gene: TRBD1
j_gene: TRBJ1-1
CDR3aa: CSAPDRTSTEAFF
CDR3nt: TGCAGTGCTCCGGACAGGACCTCGACTGAAGCTTTCTTT

abundance: medium-sized
v_gene: TRBV29-1
d_gene: -
j_gene: TRBJ1-2
CDR3aa: CSVSGRANYGYTF
CDR3nt: TGCAGCGTCTCAGGCAGAGCTAACTATGGCTACACCTTC

abundance: -
v_gene: TRBV20-1
d_gene: -
j_gene: TRBJ1-2
CDR3aa: CSARVGGRWANYGYTF
CDR3nt: TGCAGTGCTAGGGTCGGGGGGCGGTGGGCTAACTATGGCTACACCTTC

abundance: medium-sized
v_gene: TRBV29-1
d_gene: -
j_gene: TRBJ1-1
CDR3aa: CSVQGMNTEAFF
CDR3nt: TGCAGCGTACAGGGCATGAACACTGAAGCTTTCTTT

abundance: medium-sized
v_gene: TRBV18
d_gene: -
j_gene: TRBJ2-7
CDR3aa: CASSPPATGSEQYF
CDR3nt: TGTGCCAGCTCACCGCCCGCTACAGGGTCCGAGCAGTACTTC

abundance: -
v_gene: TRBV6-6
d_gene: TRBD2
j_gene: TRBJ2-7
CDR3aa: CASRAGGRDEQYF
CDR3nt: TGTGCCAGCCGAGCGGGGGGGCGCGACGAGCAGTACTTC

abundance: many
v_gene: TRBV5-5
d_gene: -
j_gene: TRBJ1-5
CDR3aa: CASSSGLISNQPQHF
CDR3nt: TGTGCCAGCAGCTCCGGACTGATAAGCAATCAGCCCCAGCATTTT

abundance: -
v_gene: TRBV20-1
d_gene: -
j_gene: TRBJ2-7
CDR3aa: CSARESVSRGQYF
CDR3nt: TGCAGTGCTAGAGAAAGCGTCTCCCGGGGGCAGTACTTC

abundance: medium-sized
v_gene: TRBV19
d_gene: -
j_gene: TRBJ1-1
CDR3aa: CASSMDGRRAFF
CDR3nt: TGTGCCAGTAGTATGGACGGGAGGAGAGCTTTCTTT

abundance: medium-sized
v_gene: TRBV5-6
d_gene: -
j_gene: TRBJ2-7
CDR3aa: CASSQDYEQYF
CDR3nt: TGTGCCAGCAGCCAGGATTACGAGCAGTACTTC

abundance: medium-sized
v_gene: TRBV18
d_gene: -
j_gene: TRBJ1-5
CDR3aa: CASSPTQPQHF
CDR3nt: TGTGCCAGCTCACCTACTCAGCCCCAGCATTTT

abundance: many
v_gene: TRBV29-1
d_gene: TRBD1
j_gene: TRBJ2-7
CDR3aa: CSVQDRGPTYEQYF
CDR3nt: TGCAGCGTCCAAGACAGGGGGCCTACCTACGAGCAGTACTTC

abundance: -
v_gene: TRBV7-6
d_gene: TRBD1
j_gene: TRBJ1-3
CDR3aa: CASSPRTGVGSGNTIYF
CDR3nt: TGTGCCAGCAGCCCGCGGACAGGGGTAGGCTCTGGAAACACCATATATTTT

abundance: medium-sized
v_gene: TRBV29-1
d_gene: -
j_gene: TRBJ2-6
CDR3aa: CSVDQGPGANVLTF
CDR3nt: TGCAGCGTTGATCAGGGACCTGGGGCCAACGTCCTGACTTTC

abundance: many
v_gene: TRBV6-5
d_gene: -
j_gene: TRBJ2-1
CDR3aa: CASSYDRRKSSYNEQFF
CDR3nt: TGTGCCAGCAGTTACGACAGGAGAAAAAGCTCCTACAATGAGCAGTTCTTC

abundance: many
v_gene: TRBV19
d_gene: -
j_gene: TRBJ1-5
CDR3aa: CASSLMISNQPQHF
CDR3nt: TGTGCCAGTAGCCTCATGATTAGCAATCAGCCCCAGCATTTT

abundance: medium-sized
v_gene: TRBV19
d_gene: -
j_gene: TRBJ1-2
CDR3aa: CASSDGRNYGYTF
CDR3nt: TGTGCCAGTAGCGACGGCCGTAACTATGGCTACACCTTC

abundance: medium-sized
v_gene: TRBV19
d_gene: -
j_gene: TRBJ2-2
CDR3aa: CASSYSGELFF
CDR3nt: TGTGCCAGTAGTTACTCGGGGGAGCTGTTTTTT